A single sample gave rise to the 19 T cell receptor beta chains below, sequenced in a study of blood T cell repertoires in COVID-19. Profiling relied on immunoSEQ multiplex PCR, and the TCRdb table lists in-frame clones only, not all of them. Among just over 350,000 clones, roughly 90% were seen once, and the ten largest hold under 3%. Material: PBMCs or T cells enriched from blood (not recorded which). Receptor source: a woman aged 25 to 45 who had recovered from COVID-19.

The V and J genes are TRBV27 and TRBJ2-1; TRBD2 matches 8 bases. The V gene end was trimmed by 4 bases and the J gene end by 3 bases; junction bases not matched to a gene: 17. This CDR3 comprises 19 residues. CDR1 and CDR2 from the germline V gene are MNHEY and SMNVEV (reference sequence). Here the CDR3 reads CASSSPPPPGAGVYNEQFF. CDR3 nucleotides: TGTGCCAGCAGTTCTCCACCCCCCCCAGGAGCGGGAGTCTACAATGAGCAGTTCTTC.

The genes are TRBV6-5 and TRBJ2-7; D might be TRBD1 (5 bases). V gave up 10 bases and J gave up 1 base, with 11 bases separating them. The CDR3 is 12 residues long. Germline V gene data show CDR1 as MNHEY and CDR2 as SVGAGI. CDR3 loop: CATGRDSYEQYF. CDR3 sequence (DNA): TGTGCCACAGGCAGGGATTCCTACGAGCAGTACTTC.

This CDR3 is CAPGVKARAGGYTF. DNA for the CDR3: TGTGCACCGGGCGTGAAAGCTCGCGCGGGGGGCTACACCTTC. The rearrangement joins TRBV30 to TRBJ1-2; no reliable D call. The CDR3 is 14 residues long. Germline assignment: CDR1 GTSNPN and CDR2 SVGIG (reference sequence).

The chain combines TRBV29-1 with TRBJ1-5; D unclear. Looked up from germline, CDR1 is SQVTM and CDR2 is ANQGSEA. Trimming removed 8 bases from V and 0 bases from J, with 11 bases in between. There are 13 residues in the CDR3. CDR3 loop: CSFRESSNQPQHF. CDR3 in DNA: TGCAGCTTTCGCGAGAGTAGCAATCAGCCCCAGCATTTT.

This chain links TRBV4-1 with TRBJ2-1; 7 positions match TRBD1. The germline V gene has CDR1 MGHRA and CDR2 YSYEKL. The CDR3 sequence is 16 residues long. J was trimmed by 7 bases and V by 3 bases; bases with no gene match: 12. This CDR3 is CASSHWTGSGGNEQFF. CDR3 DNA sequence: TGCGCCAGCAGCCATTGGACAGGTTCCGGAGGTAATGAGCAGTTCTTC.

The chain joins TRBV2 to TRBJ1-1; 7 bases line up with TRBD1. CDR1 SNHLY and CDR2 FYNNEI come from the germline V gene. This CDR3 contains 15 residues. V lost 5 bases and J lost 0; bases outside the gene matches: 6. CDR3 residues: CASSRDRQMNTEAFF. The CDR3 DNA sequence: TGTGCCAGCAGTAGGGACAGACAAATGAACACTGAAGCTTTCTTT.

CDR3 amino acids: CASSTKWGEHQPQHF. In DNA, the CDR3 is TGTGCCAGTAGTACCAAGTGGGGGGAGCATCAGCCCCAGCATTTT. J is TRBJ1-5 and V is TRBV19; D perhaps matches TRBD1 (5 bases). Germline V CDR1 and CDR2: LNHDA, SQIVND (reference sequence). Trimming pared 4 bases from V and 5 bases from J, leaving 15 bases between. The CDR3 loop spans 15 amino acids.

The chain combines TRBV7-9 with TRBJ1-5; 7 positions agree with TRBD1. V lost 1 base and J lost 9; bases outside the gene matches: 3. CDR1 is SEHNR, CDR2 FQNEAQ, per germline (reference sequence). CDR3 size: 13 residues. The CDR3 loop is CASSLGNRGPQHF. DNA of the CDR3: TGTGCCAGCAGCTTAGGGAACAGGGGGCCCCAGCATTTT.

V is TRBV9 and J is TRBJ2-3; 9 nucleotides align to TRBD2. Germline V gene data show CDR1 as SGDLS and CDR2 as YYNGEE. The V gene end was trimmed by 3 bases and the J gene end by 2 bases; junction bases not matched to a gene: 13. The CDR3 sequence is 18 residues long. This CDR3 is CASSAPLEASGNTDTQYF. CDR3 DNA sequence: TGTGCCAGCAGCGCCCCTCTGGAGGCTAGCGGGAACACAGATACGCAGTATTTT.

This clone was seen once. The CDR3 region has the DNA TGTGCCAGTAGTATAGAGCACTTCTACGAGCAGTACTTC. It encodes CASSIEHFYEQYF. This chain joins TRBV19 and TRBJ2-7, with unresolved D. Looked up from germline, CDR1 is LNHDA and CDR2 is SQIVND (reference sequence). There are 13 residues in the CDR3. Trimming removed 0 bases from V and 3 bases from J, with 6 bases in between.

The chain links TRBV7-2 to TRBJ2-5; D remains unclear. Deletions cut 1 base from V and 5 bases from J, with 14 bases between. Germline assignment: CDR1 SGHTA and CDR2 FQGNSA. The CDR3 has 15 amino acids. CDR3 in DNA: TGTGCCAGCAGCTTAGTTGCAGGTTGGATTGAGACCCAGTACTTC. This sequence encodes CASSLVAGWIETQYF. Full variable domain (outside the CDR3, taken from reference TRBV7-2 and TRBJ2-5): GAGVSQSPSNKVTEKGKDVELRCDPISGHTALYWYRQSLGQGLEFLIYFQGNSAPDKSGLPSDRFSAERTGGSVSTLTIQRTQQEDSAVYLCASSLVAGWIETQYFGPGTRLLVL.

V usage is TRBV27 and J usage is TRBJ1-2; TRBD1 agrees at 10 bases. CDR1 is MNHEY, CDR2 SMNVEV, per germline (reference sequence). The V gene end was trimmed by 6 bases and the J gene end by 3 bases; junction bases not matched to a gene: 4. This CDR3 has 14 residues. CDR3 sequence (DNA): TGTGCCAGCAGAGGGACAGGGGCCGACTATGGCTACACCTTC. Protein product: CASRGTGADYGYTF.

The CDR3 nucleotides are TGTGCCAGGTGGGCGGGACTAGCGGGAGGGGGGACAGATACGCAGTATTTT. It codes for CARWAGLAGGGTDTQYF. The rearrangement joins TRBV3-1 (or the pseudogene TRBV3-2) to TRBJ2-3; 16 bases align to TRBD2. CDR1 is LGHDT, CDR2 YNNKEL, per germline (reference sequence). The V and J ends lost 9 bases and 3 bases, in that order; junction bases with no gene match: 9. This CDR3 has 17 amino acids.

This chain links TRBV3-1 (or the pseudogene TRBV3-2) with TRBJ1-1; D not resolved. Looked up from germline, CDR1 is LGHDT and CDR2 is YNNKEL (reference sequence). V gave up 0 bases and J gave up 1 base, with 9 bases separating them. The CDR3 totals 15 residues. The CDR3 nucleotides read TGTGCCAGCAGCCAAGAGGTTTCCGGGAACACTGAAGCTTTCTTT. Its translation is CASSQEVSGNTEAFF.

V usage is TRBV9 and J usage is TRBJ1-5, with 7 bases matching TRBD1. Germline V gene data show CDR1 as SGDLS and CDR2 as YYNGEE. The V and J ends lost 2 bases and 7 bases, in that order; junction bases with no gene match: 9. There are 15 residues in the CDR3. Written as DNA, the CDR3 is TGTGCCAGCAGCGTTGGAGGGGGCCTTCGGCAGCCCCAGCATTTT. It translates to CASSVGGGLRQPQHF.

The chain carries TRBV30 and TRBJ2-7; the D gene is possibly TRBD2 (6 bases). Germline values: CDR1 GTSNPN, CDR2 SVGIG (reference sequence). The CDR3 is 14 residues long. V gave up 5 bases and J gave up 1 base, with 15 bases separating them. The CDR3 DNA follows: TGTGCCTGGGGTCGCCGGGGAGGTTCCTACGAGCAGTACTTC. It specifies CAWGRRGGSYEQYF.

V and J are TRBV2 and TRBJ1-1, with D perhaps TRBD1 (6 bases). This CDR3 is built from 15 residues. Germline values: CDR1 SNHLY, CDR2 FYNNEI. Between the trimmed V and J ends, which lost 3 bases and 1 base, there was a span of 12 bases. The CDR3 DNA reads TGTGCCAGCAGTGACCGTGGGGGCGGGAACACTGAAGCTTTCTTT. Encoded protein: CASSDRGGGNTEAFF.

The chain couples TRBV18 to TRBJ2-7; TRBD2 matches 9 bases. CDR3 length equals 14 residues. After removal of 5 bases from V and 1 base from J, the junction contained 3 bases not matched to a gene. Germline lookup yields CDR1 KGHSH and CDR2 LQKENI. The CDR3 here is CASSSSGMSYEQYF. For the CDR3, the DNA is TGTGCCAGCTCATCTAGCGGGATGTCCTACGAGCAGTACTTC.

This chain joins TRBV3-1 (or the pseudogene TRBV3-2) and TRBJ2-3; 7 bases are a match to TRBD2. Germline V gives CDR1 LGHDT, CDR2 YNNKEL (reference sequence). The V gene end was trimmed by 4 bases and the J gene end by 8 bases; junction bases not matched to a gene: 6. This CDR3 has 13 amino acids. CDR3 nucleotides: TGTGCCAGCAGCCGGGAGGGCGGGGGTACGCAGTATTTT. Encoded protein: CASSREGGGTQYF.